Included here is one TCR beta chain sequence, with context. Original processing methods: Reference gene primer amplification gave estimated nucleated cell counts. The repertoire was sequenced with immunoSEQ multiplex PCR; TCRdb's copy has only in-frame clones and lacks some. V, J and clone size reflect that table, while D and trimming were determined from the DNA. This table has approximately 180,000 clones, around 90% appearing once. The sample comes from a study of blood T cell repertoires in COVID-19. Study-level background: Samples of COVID-19 (acute and convalescent) were obtained from the United States, Italy and Spain.

The sequence was obtained from a man aged 35-49 years with active or convalescent COVID-19. The sample comprised peripheral blood.

The CDR3 DNA is TGCGCCAGCAGCTTGGGCACAGGGGTTTGGGGCACTGAAGCTTTCTTT. Encoded protein: CASSLGTGVWGTEAFF. The J gene is TRBJ1-1, the V gene TRBV5-1, with 7 bases lining up with TRBD1. V trimming: 0 bases; J trimming: 4 bases; junction bases outside the gene matches: 9. The germline V gene encodes CDR1 SGHRS and CDR2 YFSETQ. The CDR3 has 16 amino acids.